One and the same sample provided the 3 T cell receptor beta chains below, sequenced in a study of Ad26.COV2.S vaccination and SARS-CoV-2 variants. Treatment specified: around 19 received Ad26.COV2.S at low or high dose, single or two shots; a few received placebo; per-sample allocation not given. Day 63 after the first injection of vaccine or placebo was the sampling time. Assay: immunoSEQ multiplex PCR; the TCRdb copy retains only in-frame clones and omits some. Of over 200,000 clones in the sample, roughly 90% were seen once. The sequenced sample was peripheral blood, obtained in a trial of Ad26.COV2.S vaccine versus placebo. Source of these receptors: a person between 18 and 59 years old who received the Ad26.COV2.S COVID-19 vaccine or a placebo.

DNA of the CDR3: TGCGCCAGCAGCTTGGCTGTGGGCGGGAGGTCCCCCTACGAGCAGTACTTC. This sequence encodes CASSLAVGGRSPYEQYF. This chain uses TRBV5-1 with TRBJ2-7; 8 positions match TRBD2. The germline CDR1 and CDR2 sequences are SGHRS and YFSETQ. CDR3 size: 17 residues. The J segment lost 2 bases and the V segment lost 0 bases, leaving 10 bases of the junction unmatched.

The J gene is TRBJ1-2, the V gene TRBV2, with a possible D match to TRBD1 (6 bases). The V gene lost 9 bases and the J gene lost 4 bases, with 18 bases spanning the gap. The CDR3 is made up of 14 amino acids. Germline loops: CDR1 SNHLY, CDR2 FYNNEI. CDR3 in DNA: TGTGCCAGAACGGGAGTAGGGGGGACCTATGGCTACACCTTC. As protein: CARTGVGGTYGYTF.

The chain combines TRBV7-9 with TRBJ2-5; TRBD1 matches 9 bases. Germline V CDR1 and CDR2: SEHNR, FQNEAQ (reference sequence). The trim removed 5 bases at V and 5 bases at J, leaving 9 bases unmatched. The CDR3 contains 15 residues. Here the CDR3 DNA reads TGTGCCAGCAGCCGCCCCGGGACAGGGTGGGAGACCCAGTACTTC. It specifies CASSRPGTGWETQYF.